This is a list of T cell receptor beta chains from one sample in a study of CXCR3-negative and CXCR3-positive naive CD8 T cells. TCRdb reprocessed the 5' RACE reads; each CDR3 protein has one entry and no DNA is given. The sample has about 63,000 distinct CDR3 sequences. The sequenced sample was naive CXCR3+ CD8+ T cells from blood. Receptor source: a human donor in good health. Some clones in this sample may be carry-over from other donors' samples. The CDR3 runs from the conserved cysteine through the conserved F or W.

CASSAGQGILGNTIYF	16	TRBJ1-3	TRBV28
CASSLVSQGYSSSYEQYF	18	TRBJ2-7	TRBV5-1
CASSPVSFGDEQFF	14	TRBJ2-1	TRBV7-2
CASSSGSTYEQYF	13	TRBJ2-7	TRBV13
CSVELAGDIFSGANVLTF	18	TRBJ2-6	TRBV29-1
CASSRRQFYEQYF	13	TRBJ2-7	TRBV28
CASSRDREVYEQYF	14	TRBJ2-7	TRBV6-5
CSGKIAGQGLAGYTF	15	TRBJ1-2	TRBV20-1
CSVSGTGDPWEQYF	14	TRBJ2-7	TRBV29-1
CASSSLGGGTEAFF	14	TRBJ1-1	TRBV7-3
CASRYAGGTYEQYF	14	TRBJ2-7	TRBV28
CASSPLQETQYF	12	TRBJ2-5	TRBV7-9
CATERGSNTGELFF	14	TRBJ2-2	TRBV28
CSATGTGNYGYTF	13	TRBJ1-2	TRBV20-1
CSVEDSGGETQYF	13	TRBJ2-5	TRBV29-1
CSAELSSYEQYF	12	TRBJ2-7	TRBV29-1
CASSWAGGRTEAFF	14	TRBJ1-1	TRBV5-4
CSVDDTGLNYGYTF	14	TRBJ1-2	TRBV29-1
CASSLDGRQRVYGYTF	16	TRBJ1-2	TRBV7-8
CSVDFRNEQFF	11	TRBJ2-1	TRBV29-1
CASSLSLAGTYNEQFF	16	TRBJ2-1	TRBV7-6
CSVEGEVNRANTEAFF	16	TRBJ1-1	TRBV29-1
CSVEGGSGTDTQYF	14	TRBJ2-3	TRBV29-1
CASSLGPGQGRGYTF	15	TRBJ1-2	TRBV7-2
CASSMYANSNQPQHF	15	TRBJ1-5	TRBV19
CSVRGHRTSNNEQFF	15	TRBJ2-1	TRBV29-1
CASSPQGGDTYGYTF	15	TRBJ1-2	TRBV7-3
CASRSYNEQFF	11	TRBJ2-1	TRBV7-9
CASRPQQGSGYTF	13	TRBJ1-2	TRBV4-2
CSVPGPVTGELFF	13	TRBJ2-2	TRBV29-1
CASSFNSGSSYNEQFF	16	TRBJ2-1	TRBV5-1
CSARALRESNTEAFF	15	TRBJ1-1	TRBV20-1
CASSRDSSNTGELFF	15	TRBJ2-2	TRBV7-2
CASSHEGPLTSGELFF	16	TRBJ2-2	TRBV3-1
CASSSLGRTDTQYF	14	TRBJ2-3	TRBV7-8
CASSSTGFTEAFF	13	TRBJ1-1	TRBV11-3
CSVDGGDLNGELFF	14	TRBJ2-2	TRBV29-1
CSVVSASVNEQFF	13	TRBJ2-1	TRBV29-1
CASSNWDSYEQYF	13	TRBJ2-7	TRBV7-6
CASSLAPGQTSYGYTF	16	TRBJ1-2	TRBV7-9
CASSINGGKRQPQHF	15	TRBJ1-5	TRBV19
CASSKELGTLLFF	13	TRBJ2-1	TRBV21-1
CASHPGSNTDTQYF	14	TRBJ2-3	TRBV6-5
CASSQDSGTREQFF	14	TRBJ2-1	TRBV4-1
CASTETGGVGELFF	14	TRBJ2-2	TRBV7-3